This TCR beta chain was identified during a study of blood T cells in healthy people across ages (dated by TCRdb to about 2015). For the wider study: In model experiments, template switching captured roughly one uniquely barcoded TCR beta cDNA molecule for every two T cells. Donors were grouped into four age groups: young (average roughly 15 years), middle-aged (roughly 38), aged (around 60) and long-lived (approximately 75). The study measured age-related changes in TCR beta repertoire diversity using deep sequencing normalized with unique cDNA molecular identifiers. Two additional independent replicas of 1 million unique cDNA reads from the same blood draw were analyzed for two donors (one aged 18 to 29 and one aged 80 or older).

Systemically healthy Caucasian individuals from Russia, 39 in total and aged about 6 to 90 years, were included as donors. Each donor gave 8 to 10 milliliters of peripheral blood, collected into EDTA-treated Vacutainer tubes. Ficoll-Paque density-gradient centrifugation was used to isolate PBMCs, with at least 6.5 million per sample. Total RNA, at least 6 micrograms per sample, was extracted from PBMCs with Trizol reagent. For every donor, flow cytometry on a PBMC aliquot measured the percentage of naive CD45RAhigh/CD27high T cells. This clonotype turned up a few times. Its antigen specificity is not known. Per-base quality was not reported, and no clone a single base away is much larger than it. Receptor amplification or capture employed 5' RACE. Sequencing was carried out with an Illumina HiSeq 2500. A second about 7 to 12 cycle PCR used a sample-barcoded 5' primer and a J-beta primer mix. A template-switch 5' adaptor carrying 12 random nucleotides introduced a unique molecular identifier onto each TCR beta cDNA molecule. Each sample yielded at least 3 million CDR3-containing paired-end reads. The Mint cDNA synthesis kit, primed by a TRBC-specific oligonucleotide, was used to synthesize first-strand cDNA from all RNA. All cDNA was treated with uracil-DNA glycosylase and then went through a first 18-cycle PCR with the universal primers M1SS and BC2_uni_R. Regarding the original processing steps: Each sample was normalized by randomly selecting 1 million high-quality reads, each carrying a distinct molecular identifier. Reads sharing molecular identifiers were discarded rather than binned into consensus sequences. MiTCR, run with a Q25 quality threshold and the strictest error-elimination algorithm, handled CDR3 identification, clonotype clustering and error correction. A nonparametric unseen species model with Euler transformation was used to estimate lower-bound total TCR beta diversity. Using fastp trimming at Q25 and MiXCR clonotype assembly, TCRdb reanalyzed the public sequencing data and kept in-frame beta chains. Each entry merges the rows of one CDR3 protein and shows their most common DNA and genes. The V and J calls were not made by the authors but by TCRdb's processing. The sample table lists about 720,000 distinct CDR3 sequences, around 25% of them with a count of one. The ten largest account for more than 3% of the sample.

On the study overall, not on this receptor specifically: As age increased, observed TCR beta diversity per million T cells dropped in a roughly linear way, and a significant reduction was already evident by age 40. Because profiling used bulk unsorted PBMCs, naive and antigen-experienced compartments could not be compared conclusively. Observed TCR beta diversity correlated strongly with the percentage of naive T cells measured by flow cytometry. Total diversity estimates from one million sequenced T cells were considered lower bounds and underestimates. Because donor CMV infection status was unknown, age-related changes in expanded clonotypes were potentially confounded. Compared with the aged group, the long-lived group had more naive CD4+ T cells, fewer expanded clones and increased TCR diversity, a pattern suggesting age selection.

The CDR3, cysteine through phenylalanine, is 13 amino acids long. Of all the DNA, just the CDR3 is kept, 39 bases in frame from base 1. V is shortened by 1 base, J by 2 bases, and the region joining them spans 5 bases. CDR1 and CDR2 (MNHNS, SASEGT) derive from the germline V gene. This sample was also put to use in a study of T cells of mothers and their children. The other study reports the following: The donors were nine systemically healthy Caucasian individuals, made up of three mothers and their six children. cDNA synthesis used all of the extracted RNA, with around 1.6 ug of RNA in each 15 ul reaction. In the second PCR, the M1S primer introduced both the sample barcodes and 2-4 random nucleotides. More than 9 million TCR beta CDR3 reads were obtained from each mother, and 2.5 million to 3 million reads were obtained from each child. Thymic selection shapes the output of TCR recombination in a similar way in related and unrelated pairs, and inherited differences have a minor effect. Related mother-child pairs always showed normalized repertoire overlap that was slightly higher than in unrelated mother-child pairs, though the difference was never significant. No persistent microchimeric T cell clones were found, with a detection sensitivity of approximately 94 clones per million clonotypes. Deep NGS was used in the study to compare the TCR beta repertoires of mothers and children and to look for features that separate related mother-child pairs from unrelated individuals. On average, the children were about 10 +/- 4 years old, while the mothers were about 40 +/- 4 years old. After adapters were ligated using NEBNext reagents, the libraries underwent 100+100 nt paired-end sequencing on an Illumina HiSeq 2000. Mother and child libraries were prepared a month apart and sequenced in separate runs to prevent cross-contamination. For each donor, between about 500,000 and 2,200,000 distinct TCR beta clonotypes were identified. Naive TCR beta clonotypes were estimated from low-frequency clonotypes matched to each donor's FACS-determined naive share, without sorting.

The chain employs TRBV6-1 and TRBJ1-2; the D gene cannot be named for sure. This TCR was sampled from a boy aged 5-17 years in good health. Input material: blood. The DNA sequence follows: TGTGCCAGCAGTGAAGGACACAACTATGGCTACACCTTC. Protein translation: CASSEGHNYGYTF.